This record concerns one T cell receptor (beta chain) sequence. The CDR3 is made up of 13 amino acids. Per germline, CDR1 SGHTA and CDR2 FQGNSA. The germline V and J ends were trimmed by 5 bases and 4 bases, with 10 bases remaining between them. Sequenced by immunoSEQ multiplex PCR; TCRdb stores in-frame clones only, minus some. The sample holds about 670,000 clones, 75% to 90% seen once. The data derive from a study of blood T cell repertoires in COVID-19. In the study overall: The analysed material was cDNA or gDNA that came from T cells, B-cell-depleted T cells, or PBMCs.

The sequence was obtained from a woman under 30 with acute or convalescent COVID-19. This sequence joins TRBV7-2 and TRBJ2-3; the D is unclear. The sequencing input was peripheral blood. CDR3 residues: CASSAERSDTQYF. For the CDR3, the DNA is TGTGCCAGCAGCGCCGAACGGTCAGATACGCAGTATTTT.